This T cell receptor (beta chain) is drawn from a study of OX40 agonist ivuxolimab in advanced cancers. At the level of the study: Intravenous ivuxolimab was administered to patients every 2 weeks at 0.01 to 10 mg/kg.

A single count supports this clone. Trimming removed 3 bases at V and 7 bases at J, with 12 bases between. The CDR3 is 14 amino acids. Germline V gene lookup returns CDR1 SNHLY and CDR2 FYNNEI. The table came from immunoSEQ multiplex PCR; TCRdb's copy has only in-frame clones and leaves some out. The data show under 45,000 clones, about 83% seen once. The TCR comes from an adult with an advanced solid tumor such as melanoma, head and neck, liver or kidney cancer. V usage is TRBV2 and J usage is TRBJ1-4; TRBD1 might be the D (5 bases). Sequenced here: CD4+ or CD8+ T cells sorted from blood, sampled in a trial of the OX40 agonist ivuxolimab. The CDR3 nucleotides are TGTGCCAGCAGTGATCCGTCGGGGGGTGAAAAACTGTTTTTT. This gives the protein CASSDPSGGEKLFF.